The 28 T cell receptor beta chains given below trace back to one sample, sequenced in a study of blood T cell repertoires in COVID-19. Produced via immunoSEQ multiplex PCR; TCRdb's table is partial and in-frame only. The sample consists of 75,000 to 80,000 clones, 75% to 90% of them appearing once. Sequencing was done on a sample of peripheral blood. These receptor sequences come from a human donor in a cohort sampled during active COVID-19.

This clone is a singleton in its sample. J is TRBJ1-2 and V is TRBV29-1; TRBD1 matches at 8 bases. V was clipped by 7 bases and J by 3 bases; unmatched bases: 13. Germline V gene lookup returns CDR1 SQVTM and CDR2 ANQGSEA. The CDR3 runs to 15 residues. CDR3 nucleotides: TGCAGCGCATGGGGGGGTGCAGGGGGCGACTATGGCTACACCTTC. Protein: CSAWGGAGGDYGYTF.

V and J are TRBV27 and TRBJ1-6; 7 nucleotides align to TRBD1. The germline CDR1 and CDR2 sequences are MNHEY and SMNVEV (reference sequence). This CDR3 is 13 amino acids long. V lost 8 bases to trimming and J lost 5 bases; unmatched junction nucleotides: 3. CDR3 amino acids: CASGGQNNSPLHF. CDR3 coding DNA: TGTGCCAGCGGGGGACAGAATAATTCACCCCTCCACTTT.

The gene calls are TRBV2 and TRBJ2-7; D not resolved. In germline, CDR1 is SNHLY, CDR2 FYNNEI. The CDR3 consists of 14 residues. V lost 2 bases, J lost 0 bases, and 8 bases lay in between. In DNA form, the CDR3 reads TGTGCCAGCAGTGAATCCCCAGGCTCCTACGAGCAGTACTTC. It codes for CASSESPGSYEQYF.

The V gene is TRBV10-3, the J gene TRBJ2-1; TRBD2 aligns across 12 bases. CDR1 is ENHRY, CDR2 SYGVKD, per germline. With V trimmed by 2 bases and J by 2 bases, 4 bases remained unmatched. The CDR3 covers 17 residues. This CDR3 reads CAISETSGGITYNEQFF. The CDR3 nucleotides are TGTGCCATCAGTGAGACTAGCGGGGGGATTACCTACAATGAGCAGTTCTTC.

The sample holds one count of this clone. The rearrangement joins TRBV7-2 to TRBJ2-5; no firm D call. The CDR3 length is 15 residues. Trimming took 4 bases from V and 5 from J, leaving 17 bases between them. CDR1 is SGHTA, CDR2 FQGNSA, per germline. The CDR3 protein is CASSSPILLWETQYF. The CDR3 DNA reads TGTGCCAGCAGCTCCCCAATCCTACTGTGGGAGACCCAGTACTTC.

The chain uses TRBV6-2 or TRBV6-3 and TRBJ1-5, with 7 bases that match TRBD1. J gave up 5 bases and V 4 bases, and 14 bases lay outside the gene matches. Germline CDR1 and CDR2: MNHEY and SVGEGT. The CDR3 is 17 amino acids. The CDR3 loop is CASSWSFRDSLDQPQHF. CDR3 DNA sequence: TGTGCCAGCAGTTGGTCCTTCCGGGACAGCCTTGATCAGCCCCAGCATTTT.

The rearrangement links TRBV6-6 to TRBJ2-2; 8 nucleotides match TRBD2. Per the germline V gene, CDR1 is MNHNY and CDR2 is SVGAGI (reference sequence). The CDR3 length is 16 residues. After removal of 6 bases from V and 1 base from J, the junction contained 7 bases not matched to a gene. The CDR3 spells CASSRLSGKNTGELFF. The CDR3 region has the DNA TGTGCCAGCAGCCGGCTTAGCGGGAAGAACACCGGGGAGCTGTTTTTT.

The J gene is TRBJ1-6, the V gene TRBV6-4; tentatively, D is TRBD1 (5 bases). Germline values: CDR1 MRHNA, CDR2 SNTAGT. CDR3 size: 22 residues. Deletions cut 2 bases from V and 0 bases from J, with 26 bases between. The CDR3 DNA reads TGTGCCAGCAGTGACCCGGGGGGGGGATCAGATTTACCTTACTCCTATAATTCACCCCTCCACTTT. This encodes CASSDPGGGSDLPYSYNSPLHF.

This chain links TRBV6-2 or TRBV6-3 with TRBJ2-2; the D is unclear. In germline, CDR1 is MNHEY, CDR2 SVGEGT. CDR3 size: 12 residues. Trimming took 5 bases from V and 6 from J, leaving 7 bases between them. The CDR3, as DNA: TGTGCCAGCAGTCTTAATGCCGGGGAGCTGTTTTTT. Its protein is CASSLNAGELFF.

This chain links TRBV9 with TRBJ2-2; 9 bases are a match to TRBD1. V shed 2 bases and J 4 bases; nucleotides not matched to a gene: 6. Germline lookup yields CDR1 SGDLS and CDR2 YYNGEE. This CDR3 has 16 amino acids. In nucleotides, the CDR3 is TGTGCCAGCAGCGTGAGGGGACAGGGTGGCACCGGGGAGCTGTTTTTT. Translating it yields CASSVRGQGGTGELFF.

J is TRBJ1-4 and V is TRBV15; 10 bases map to TRBD1. The CDR3 has 16 amino acids. Germline values: CDR1 LNHNV, CDR2 YYDKDF (reference sequence). V lost 1 base, J lost 14 bases, and 13 bases stayed unmatched. DNA of the CDR3: TGTGCCACCAGCAGAGGACAGGGGGCCGCCACGTCGTCCCTGTTTTTT. Amino acids: CATSRGQGAATSSLFF.

In this sample, this clone turned up once. This chain uses TRBV19 with TRBJ2-1; 13 bases map to TRBD2. The J segment lost 14 bases and the V segment lost 5 bases, leaving 9 bases of the junction unmatched. Germline-derived CDR1 and CDR2 are LNHDA and SQIVND (reference sequence). This CDR3 region has 14 residues. CDR3 amino acids: CASSPLGLAGREFF. The CDR3 nucleotides read TGTGCCAGTAGTCCCCTGGGACTAGCGGGAAGGGAGTTCTTC.

This chain joins TRBV3-1 (or the pseudogene TRBV3-2) and TRBJ1-1, with D uncertain. Trimming removed 4 bases at V and 5 bases at J, with 14 bases between. CDR3 length: 14 residues. Germline V gene lookup returns CDR1 LGHDT and CDR2 YNNKEL (reference sequence). CDR3 sequence: CASSRAEGVTEAFF. In DNA form, the CDR3 reads TGTGCCAGCAGCCGGGCGGAGGGCGTTACTGAAGCTTTCTTT.

V gene TRBV4-3 combines with J gene TRBJ1-2; D ambiguous. Germline-derived CDR1 and CDR2 are LGHNA and YSLEER. The CDR3 consists of 14 residues. V lost 0 bases to trimming and J lost 4 bases, with 9 bases between them. The CDR3 is CASSQDRRSYGYTF. CDR3 bases: TGCGCCAGCAGCCAAGATCGCCGGTCCTATGGCTACACCTTC.

This sequence joins TRBV28 and TRBJ2-7; TRBD1 matches 10 bases. Germline CDR1 MDHEN, CDR2 SYDVKM. There are 14 residues in the CDR3. V lost 4 bases, J lost 5 bases, and 5 bases stayed unmatched. The CDR3 region is CASSSGTGDHEQYF. CDR3 coding DNA: TGTGCCAGCAGTTCCGGGACAGGGGACCACGAGCAGTACTTC. The full variable domain, its missing parts supplied by reference TRBV28 and TRBJ2-7, is DVKVTQSSRYLVKRTGEKVFLECVQDMDHENMFWYRQDPGLGLRLIYFSYDVKMKEKGDIPEGYSVSREKKERFSLILESASTNQTSMYLCASSSGTGDHEQYFGPGTRLTVT.

This chain connects TRBV14 to TRBJ2-7, with D possibly matching TRBD1 (5 bases). The length of the CDR3 is 15 residues. Trimming stripped 0 bases from V and 2 bases from J, with 11 bases between. Germline CDR1 and CDR2: SGHDN and FVKESK. The CDR3 region has the DNA TGTGCCAGCAGCCAAGATAACAGGCTGACCTACGAGCAGTACTTC. Amino acid sequence: CASSQDNRLTYEQYF.

The chain couples TRBV28 to TRBJ1-5, with D possibly matching TRBD1 (5 bases). Germline CDR1 is MDHEN and CDR2 is SYDVKM. The CDR3 consists of 16 residues. V was trimmed by 6 bases and J by 0 bases, leaving 15 bases between them. The CDR3 coding sequence is TGTGCCAGCAGCCCGGGGGGGAGGGATAGCAATCAGCCCCAGCATTTT. It specifies CASSPGGRDSNQPQHF.

The rearrangement links TRBV7-2 to TRBJ2-4, with D perhaps TRBD1 (5 bases). CDR1 is SGHTA, CDR2 FQGNSA, per germline. CDR3 length: 13 residues. V lost 5 bases to trimming and J lost 7 bases, with 12 bases between them. The CDR3 spells CASSPGHRNIQYF. Here the CDR3 DNA reads TGTGCCAGCAGCCCAGGACACAGGAACATTCAGTACTTC. Full variable domain (rest looked up from reference TRBV7-2 and TRBJ2-4): GAGVSQSPSNKVTEKGKDVELRCDPISGHTALYWYRQSLGQGLEFLIYFQGNSAPDKSGLPSDRFSAERTGGSVSTLTIQRTQQEDSAVYLCASSPGHRNIQYFGAGTRLSVL.

The chain couples TRBV9 to TRBJ1-1; the D is unclear. Germline CDR1 SGDLS, CDR2 YYNGEE. V lost 0 bases and J lost 0, with 9 bases in between. The CDR3 is made up of 15 amino acids. The CDR3 bases are TGTGCCAGCAGCGTAGTCTCAGGAATGAACACTGAAGCTTTCTTT. Its translation: CASSVVSGMNTEAFF.

The chain carries TRBV9 and TRBJ1-3; 7 positions agree with TRBD1. J gave up 0 bases and V 4 bases, and 16 bases lay outside the gene matches. Germline CDR1 reads SGDLS; CDR2 reads YYNGEE. The CDR3 length is 19 residues. The chain's CDR3 is CASSPSVGGPKFSGNTIYF. The CDR3 nucleotides read TGTGCCAGCAGCCCCAGCGTAGGGGGCCCTAAGTTCTCTGGAAACACCATATATTTT.

The chain carries TRBV7-6 and TRBJ2-2; 7 positions agree with TRBD1. Trimming took 1 base from V and 5 from J; bases not matched to a gene: 13. The germline V gene has CDR1 SGHVS and CDR2 FNYEAQ. The CDR3 loop spans 18 amino acids. This chain's CDR3 is CASSLVGVGTDNTGELFF. The CDR3 DNA is TGTGCCAGCAGCTTAGTAGGCGTAGGGACAGACAATACCGGGGAGCTGTTTTTT. Drawing the rest from reference TRBV7-6 and TRBJ2-2, the complete variable domain is GAGVSQSPRYKVTKRGQDVALRCDPISGHVSLYWYRQALGQGPEFLTYFNYEAQQDKSGLPNDRFSAERPEGSISTLTIQRTEQRDSAMYRCASSLVGVGTDNTGELFFGEGSRLTVL.

The chain joins TRBV6-4 to TRBJ2-7; 7 bases line up with TRBD1. V was clipped by 9 bases and J by 0 bases; unmatched bases: 11. This CDR3 is 15 amino acids long. Germline V CDR1 and CDR2: MRHNA, SNTAGT. CDR3 region: CARAPSGDSSYEQYF. CDR3 nucleotide sequence: TGTGCCAGGGCTCCTTCCGGGGACAGCTCCTACGAGCAGTACTTC.

The chain uses TRBV5-1 and TRBJ2-7; 9 bases are a match to TRBD2. The CDR3 has 15 amino acids. Germline V CDR1 and CDR2: SGHRS, YFSETQ. The J segment lost 2 bases and the V segment lost 4 bases, leaving 7 bases of the junction unmatched. For the CDR3, the DNA is TGCGCCAGCAGCGCGCGGGAGGGCCGTACCTACGAGCAGTACTTC. Translation gives CASSAREGRTYEQYF.

Regarding this clone: Other nucleotide sequences from this sample produce the same CDR3. The genes are TRBV5-1 and TRBJ2-5; D might be TRBD2 (6 bases). In germline, CDR1 is SGHRS, CDR2 YFSETQ. This CDR3 contains 15 residues. Trimming stripped 0 bases from V and 2 bases from J, with 11 bases between. This CDR3 is CASSLVLAGQETQYF. DNA for the CDR3: TGCGCCAGCAGCTTGGTGTTGGCGGGACAAGAGACCCAGTACTTC.

The gene calls are TRBV28 and TRBJ2-1; D call uncertain. Trimming removed 6 bases from V and 4 bases from J, with 10 bases in between. The CDR3 contains 13 residues. From germline, CDR1 is MDHEN and CDR2 SYDVKM. The CDR3: CASRLDKYNEQFF. CDR3 sequence (DNA): TGTGCCAGCAGGCTCGACAAGTACAATGAGCAGTTCTTC.

The rearrangement joins TRBV19 to TRBJ2-3, with D perhaps TRBD1 (6 bases). CDR1 is LNHDA, CDR2 SQIVND, per germline (reference sequence). The CDR3 runs 15 residues. With 10 bases removed from V and 2 bases from J, the gap between germline ends came to 19 bases. The CDR3 DNA sequence: TGTGCCACCTCGGCCCGGGACACAAACACAGATACGCAGTATTTT. This sequence encodes CATSARDTNTDTQYF.

Here the CDR3 reads CASSTHLPGITEAFF. CDR3 sequence (DNA): TGTGCCAGCAGTACCCACCTACCAGGGATAACTGAAGCTTTCTTT. The V call is TRBV28, the J call TRBJ1-1; D is perhaps TRBD1 (5 bases). The CDR3 contains 15 residues. Trimming pared 5 bases from V and 5 bases from J, leaving 18 bases between. The germline V gene encodes CDR1 MDHEN and CDR2 SYDVKM.

The chain combines TRBV27 with TRBJ2-5; D unresolved. The V and J ends lost 1 base and 2 bases respectively, with 14 bases between them. The CDR3 spans 16 residues. Germline V gives CDR1 MNHEY, CDR2 SMNVEV (reference sequence). The CDR3 loop is CASSLYNNPGQETQYF. Here the CDR3 DNA reads TGTGCCAGCAGTTTATATAACAACCCCGGGCAAGAGACCCAGTACTTC.